The table lists the clone carrying this T cell receptor (beta chain) with many counts. The sample originates from a study of T cells after yellow fever vaccination. Using its own MiXCR run on the 5' RACE reads, TCRdb lists one record per CDR3 protein. The table records around 16,000 distinct CDR3 sequences, over 3.5% of them present only once. Germline CDR1 and CDR2: DFQATT and SNEGSKA (reference sequence). CDR3 length: 14 amino acids. Trimming shortened V by 2 bases and J by 6 bases, and 15 bases separated the two germline ends. The gene calls are TRBV20-1 and TRBJ2-3; D gene uncertain. This sequence originates from a man aged 25-45 years who received the YFV17D yellow fever vaccine. This sample comprised PBMCs, either bulk or a sorted T-cell subset (CD4+, CD8+, memory, or dextramer-sorted; not recorded which), obtained 15 days after the yellow fever booster vaccination. This CDR3 is CSARKSGPLDTQYF. CDR3 DNA: TGCAGTGCTAGAAAGTCCGGACCGCTCGATACGCAGTATTTT.